The following is a TCR beta chain sequence with its context. The data were obtained in a study of blood T cell repertoires in COVID-19. Produced via immunoSEQ multiplex PCR; TCRdb's table is partial and in-frame only. In the table there are about 54,000 clones, 80% to 90% of which are singletons. Trimming removed 3 bases from V and 1 base from J, with 10 bases in between. Per the germline V gene, CDR1 is MNHNS and CDR2 is SASEGT. The length of the CDR3 is 15 residues. The material sequenced was peripheral blood. The TCR sequence derives from a man aged 50 or older with active COVID-19. The rearrangement uses TRBV6-1 and TRBJ1-3; D is possibly TRBD1 (6 bases). CDR3 region: CASSDSTGSGNTIYF. CDR3 DNA: TGTGCCAGCAGTGATAGCACAGGGTCTGGAAACACCATATATTTT.